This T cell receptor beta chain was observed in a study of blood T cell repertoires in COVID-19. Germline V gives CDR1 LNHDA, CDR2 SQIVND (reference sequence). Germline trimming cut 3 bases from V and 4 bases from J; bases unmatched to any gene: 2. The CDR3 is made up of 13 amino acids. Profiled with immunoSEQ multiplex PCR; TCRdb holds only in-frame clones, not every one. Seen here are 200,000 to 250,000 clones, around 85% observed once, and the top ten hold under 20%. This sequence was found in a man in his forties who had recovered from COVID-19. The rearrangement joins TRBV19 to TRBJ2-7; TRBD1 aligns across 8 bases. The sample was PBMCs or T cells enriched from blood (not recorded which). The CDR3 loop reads CASSITGGYEQYF. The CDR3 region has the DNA TGTGCCAGTAGTATCACAGGGGGATACGAGCAGTACTTC.